Listed here are 25 T cell receptor beta chains from one sample, sequenced in a study of cytomegalovirus exposure and HLA in healthy donors. The PCR was carried out with 60 Vbeta primers and 13 Jbeta primers. This table comes from immunoSEQ multiplex PCR, and its TCRdb copy is limited to in-frame clones, with some not included. The sample table includes 100,000 to 150,000 clones. Material: PBMCs. Source of these receptors: a man aged 35 to 55 in good health and CMV-seronegative.

The chain couples TRBV6-1 to TRBJ2-5; the D is unclear. Germline V gene lookup returns CDR1 MNHNS and CDR2 SASEGT. V lost 2 bases and J 1 base, leaving 11 bases between the germline ends. The CDR3 consists of 15 residues. CDR3 DNA: TGTGCCAGCAGTGAATTAGGCAGGCCCCAAGAGACCCAGTACTTC. Translating gives CASSELGRPQETQYF.

The CDR3 sequence: CASSNVLSVMNTEAFF. In DNA form, the CDR3 reads TGCGCCAGCAGTAACGTTCTATCGGTGATGAACACTGAAGCTTTCTTT. The V call is TRBV10-1, the J call TRBJ1-1; D gene unclear. The germline V gene encodes CDR1 WNHNN and CDR2 SYGVQD (reference sequence). This CDR3 contains 16 residues. Trimming removed 5 bases from V and 0 bases from J, with 16 bases in between.

This sequence joins TRBV5-6 and TRBJ2-3, with TRBD2 as a possible D gene (5 bases). V lost 3 bases to trimming and J lost 1 base, with 21 bases between them. Germline-derived CDR1 and CDR2 are SGHDT and YYEEEE. The CDR3 is 18 amino acids. In DNA form, the CDR3 reads TGTGCCAGCAGCTGGGTTAGGAACCCTGGCGGGCGCACAGATACGCAGTATTTT. Residues: CASSWVRNPGGRTDTQYF.

The rearrangement uses TRBV30 and TRBJ2-7; 8 positions agree with TRBD1. Germline trimming cut 0 bases from V and 5 bases from J; bases unmatched to any gene: 6. The CDR3 extends over 14 amino acids. CDR1 is GTSNPN and CDR2 is SVGIG in the germline V gene (reference sequence). Here the CDR3 DNA reads TGTGCCTGGAGTGTTGCCAGGGGGCTTAACGAGCAGTACTTC. Translating it yields CAWSVARGLNEQYF.

The chain uses TRBV5-6 and TRBJ1-3; D is unresolved. Deletions cut 0 bases from V and 4 bases from J, with 20 bases between. Germline V gene lookup returns CDR1 SGHDT and CDR2 YYEEEE. The CDR3 is 18 residues long. The CDR3 spells CASSLAVYLSAGGNTIYF. CDR3 in DNA: TGTGCCAGCAGCTTGGCCGTTTATTTGTCGGCAGGAGGAAACACCATATATTTT.

The rearrangement uses TRBV7-2 and TRBJ2-6; 9 nucleotides line up with TRBD1. Germline trimming cut 4 bases from V and 1 base from J; bases unmatched to any gene: 2. This CDR3 is built from 16 residues. CDR1 SGHTA and CDR2 FQGNSA come from the germline V gene. The CDR3 DNA sequence: TGTGCCAGCAGCTGGGGACAGGGTTCTGGGGCCAACGTCCTGACTTTC. It encodes CASSWGQGSGANVLTF.

The V call is TRBV18, the J call TRBJ2-7; D is perhaps TRBD2 (6 bases). CDR1 and CDR2 from the germline V gene are KGHSH and LQKENI. The CDR3 totals 13 residues. The V and J ends lost 2 bases and 3 bases respectively, with 8 bases between them. CDR3 bases: TGTGCCAGCTCACCAGGGACTTTCTACGAGCAGTACTTC. Translation gives CASSPGTFYEQYF.

This CDR3 reads CASSSLSQGSGNTIYF. As DNA, the CDR3 is TGCGCCAGCAGCTCCCTCTCCCAGGGTTCTGGAAACACCATATATTTT. The chain combines TRBV5-1 with TRBJ1-3; possible D gene TRBD1, 5 bases. Germline V gene data show CDR1 as SGHRS and CDR2 as YFSETQ. Trimming shortened V by 3 bases and J by 1 base, and 14 bases separated the two germline ends. CDR3 length: 16 amino acids.

The chain employs TRBV10-3 and TRBJ2-7; 8 positions agree with TRBD1. Germline V gives CDR1 ENHRY, CDR2 SYGVKD. The trim removed 3 bases at V and 9 bases at J, leaving 10 bases unmatched. The length of the CDR3 is 14 residues. The CDR3, as DNA: TGTGCCATCAGTGACGAGACAGGGGAATTCCGGCAGTACTTC. Its translation: CAISDETGEFRQYF.

The rearrangement joins TRBV10-3 to TRBJ1-1; tentatively, D is TRBD1 (6 bases). CDR3 size: 12 residues. Germline CDR1 reads ENHRY; CDR2 reads SYGVKD. V lost 0 bases, J lost 8 bases, and 7 bases lay in between. The CDR3 bases are TGTGCCATCAGTGAGTCTACAGGGGAAGCTTTCTTT. Protein sequence: CAISESTGEAFF.

The chain couples TRBV5-6 to TRBJ1-6; 7 bases match TRBD1. CDR1 is SGHDT and CDR2 is YYEEEE in the germline V gene. Germline trimming cut 1 base from V and 7 bases from J; bases unmatched to any gene: 8. This CDR3 has 16 residues. CDR3 region: CASSLLMDRSNSPLHF. CDR3 DNA sequence: TGTGCCAGCAGCTTGCTTATGGACAGGAGCAATTCACCCCTCCACTTT.

The V and J genes are TRBV2 and TRBJ2-5, with TRBD2 as a possible D gene (6 bases). V lost 7 bases to trimming and J lost 0 bases, with 12 bases between them. The germline gives CDR1 SNHLY, CDR2 FYNNEI. This CDR3 spans 14 amino acids. The CDR3 nucleotides are TGTGCCAGCAACTATTTAGCGGACCAAGAGACCCAGTACTTC. Translated, it gives CASNYLADQETQYF.

This chain links TRBV12-5 with TRBJ2-2, with 9 nucleotides matching TRBD1. The ends lost 1 base at V and 1 base at J; junction bases unmatched: 13. The CDR3 is 20 amino acids. Germline CDR1 reads LGHNT; CDR2 reads FRNRAP. The CDR3 loop is CASGLASGQGWVENTGELFF. The CDR3 bases are TGTGCTAGTGGTTTGGCATCGGGACAGGGCTGGGTGGAGAACACCGGGGAGCTGTTTTTT.

The gene calls are TRBV7-8 and TRBJ2-7; 8 nucleotides match TRBD2. J lost 5 bases, V lost 5 bases, and 11 bases had no gene match. This CDR3 is built from 15 residues. Germline assignment: CDR1 SGHVS and CDR2 FQNEAQ. The CDR3, as DNA: TGTGCCAGCAGCCCCGGGGGAGCGGGAGCCCACGAGCAGTACTTC. Protein: CASSPGGAGAHEQYF. The complete variable domain, with remaining parts taken from reference TRBV7-8 and TRBJ2-7, reads GAGVSQSPRYKVAKRGQDVALRCDPISGHVSLFWYQQALGQGPEFLTYFQNEAQLDKSGLPSDRFFAERPEGSVSTLKIQRTQQEDSAVYLCASSPGGAGAHEQYFGPGTRLTVT.

The chain has TRBV5-6 and TRBJ2-2; 8 positions match TRBD1. The CDR3 is 16 amino acids. The ends lost 2 bases at V and 6 bases at J; junction bases unmatched: 9. Germline CDR1 is SGHDT and CDR2 is YYEEEE. The CDR3, as DNA: TGTGCCAGCAGCTTACAGGGGGGCCTTCTTGCCGGGGAGCTGTTTTTT. Protein product: CASSLQGGLLAGELFF.

The gene calls are TRBV6-4 and TRBJ2-7; TRBD2 might be the D (6 bases). Germline V CDR1 and CDR2: MRHNA, SNTAGT. The CDR3 loop spans 14 amino acids. Between the trimmed V and J ends, which lost 8 bases and 9 bases, there was a span of 23 bases. CDR3 sequence (DNA): TGTGCCAGCGGTATGGAGGGCGCCGAATTTGGGCAGTACTTC. Translation: CASGMEGAEFGQYF.

This chain joins TRBV5-1 and TRBJ2-3, with TRBD2 matching over 14 bases. CDR1 is SGHRS and CDR2 is YFSETQ in the germline V gene. Trimming at V came to 4 bases and at J to 5 bases, leaving 6 bases not matched to a gene. The CDR3 spans 16 residues. DNA for the CDR3: TGCGCCAGCAGCCCGGGACTAGCGGGAGATATAGATACGCAGTATTTT. Its translation is CASSPGLAGDIDTQYF. The whole variable domain, remainder taken from reference TRBV5-1 and TRBJ2-3, is KAGVTQTPRYLIKTRGQQVTLSCSPISGHRSVSWYQQTPGQGLQFLFEYFSETQRNKGNFPGRFSGRQFSNSRSEMNVSTLELGDSALYLCASSPGLAGDIDTQYFGPGTRLTVL.

This chain uses TRBV4-1 with TRBJ2-3; maybe TRBD1 (5 bases). CDR3 length: 14 amino acids. V was shortened by 1 base and J by 4 bases, with 9 bases between the two germline ends. Germline V CDR1 and CDR2: MGHRA, YSYEKL. CDR3 loop: CASSQGTGPDTQYF. The CDR3 bases are TGCGCCAGCAGCCAAGGTACAGGTCCAGATACGCAGTATTTT.

The chain combines TRBV30 with TRBJ1-4; a weak D match, TRBD1 (6 bases). The CDR3 is made up of 16 amino acids. Trimming left V 3 bases short and J 0 bases short, with 14 bases between. Germline values: CDR1 GTSNPN, CDR2 SVGIG (reference sequence). The CDR3 reads CAWSPQGPATNEKLFF. The CDR3 coding sequence is TGTGCCTGGAGCCCCCAGGGGCCCGCAACTAATGAAAAACTGTTTTTT. The full variable domain, in which reference TRBV30 and TRBJ1-4 provide the parts outside the CDR3, is SQTIHQWPATLVQPVGSPLSLECTVEGTSNPNLYWYRQAAGRGLQLLFYSVGIGQISSEVPQNLSASRPQDRQFILSSKKLLLSDSGFYLCAWSPQGPATNEKLFFGSGTQLSVL.

The V call is TRBV9, the J call TRBJ1-5; the D is unclear. This CDR3 contains 18 residues. Trimming stripped 1 base from V and 2 bases from J, with 19 bases between. The V gene's germline CDR1 is SGDLS and CDR2 YYNGEE. The CDR3 loop reads CASSVPTPGFKRNQPQHF. The CDR3 region has the DNA TGTGCCAGCAGCGTACCTACCCCGGGATTCAAGCGCAATCAGCCCCAGCATTTT.

The J gene is TRBJ2-7, the V gene TRBV5-1; TRBD1 matches 10 bases. Germline V gene sequence: CDR1 SGHRS, CDR2 YFSETQ. The CDR3 runs to 15 residues. V trimming: 1 base; J trimming: 4 bases; junction bases outside the gene matches: 5. CDR3 residues: CASSLLGQGVYEQYF. CDR3 bases: TGCGCCAGCAGCTTGTTAGGACAGGGGGTTTACGAGCAGTACTTC.

The chain couples TRBV10-3 to TRBJ1-4; D ambiguous. Trimming removed 0 bases from V and 5 bases from J, with 10 bases in between. This CDR3 comprises 15 residues. The germline V gene has CDR1 ENHRY and CDR2 SYGVKD. The CDR3 DNA is TGTGCCATCAGTGAGTCGTCAGGAAAAAATGAAAAACTGTTTTTT. Its protein is CAISESSGKNEKLFF.

This chain joins TRBV5-8 and TRBJ2-2; weak D call: TRBD1 (6 bases). CDR3 length: 14 residues. The V gene lost 6 bases and the J gene lost 5 bases, with 14 bases spanning the gap. Germline V gives CDR1 SGHTS, CDR2 YDEGEE. CDR3 amino acids: CASTRAQGTGELFF. CDR3 nucleotide sequence: TGTGCCAGCACCCGGGCACAGGGAACCGGGGAGCTGTTTTTT.

The chain uses TRBV6-1 and TRBJ1-6, with unresolved D. Germline CDR1 and CDR2: MNHNS and SASEGT. V was clipped by 1 base and J by 12 bases, with 16 bases between them. The CDR3 spans 15 residues. In DNA form, the CDR3 reads TGTGCCAGCAGTGAAGAGGTCGCGTCAGCGCAACCCCTCCACTTT. As protein: CASSEEVASAQPLHF.

The chain combines TRBV28 with TRBJ2-1; 7 nucleotides align to TRBD2. Trimming cost V 3 bases and J 7 bases; bases outside gene matches: 0. The CDR3 has 12 amino acids. The germline gives CDR1 MDHEN, CDR2 SYDVKM. In DNA form, the CDR3 reads TGTGCCAGCAGTTTGGGGGGGAATGAGCAGTTCTTC. It encodes CASSLGGNEQFF.